Sequencing of this T cell receptor beta chain was carried out in a study of blood T cell repertoires in COVID-19. Study-wide context: The cDNA or gDNA used as material had been derived from T cells, B-cell-depleted T cells, or PBMCs.

The assay was immunoSEQ multiplex PCR, and TCRdb's table has in-frame clones only and misses some. The profile shows approximately 310,000 clones, roughly nine tenths of them singletons. Germline V gene lookup returns CDR1 SGDLS and CDR2 YYNGEE. The CDR3 totals 17 residues. The V segment lost 4 bases and the J segment 6 bases; nucleotides outside the gene matches: 10. The origin of this receptor is a man between 60 and 70 years old who had recovered from COVID-19. The chain combines TRBV9 with TRBJ2-3; TRBD2 aligns across 14 bases. The material sequenced was PBMCs or T cells enriched from blood (not recorded which). The CDR3 nucleotides read TGTGCCAGCAGCCCCAGGGGGGGGACTAGCGGGAGCGATACGCAGTATTTT. Its translation: CASSPRGGTSGSDTQYF.